This entry lists 13 T cell receptor beta chains sequenced from one sample in a study of OX40 agonist ivuxolimab in advanced cancers. This table comes from immunoSEQ multiplex PCR, and its TCRdb copy is limited to in-frame clones, with some not included. In the table there are 15,000 to 20,000 clones, over 60% of which are singletons. The sample consisted of CD4+ or CD8+ T cells sorted from blood, taken in a trial of the OX40 agonist ivuxolimab. The origin of the receptors is an adult with an advanced solid tumor such as melanoma, head and neck, liver or kidney cancer.

In its sample, this clone was seen a few times. V is TRBV27 and J is TRBJ1-1; D not certain. The germline V and J ends were trimmed by 5 bases and 1 base, with 8 bases remaining between them. The CDR3 is 13 amino acids. Germline V gives CDR1 MNHEY, CDR2 SMNVEV (reference sequence). The CDR3 sequence is CASSVKRNTEAFF. Written as DNA, the CDR3 is TGTGCCAGCAGTGTAAAAAGGAACACTGAAGCTTTCTTT.

The rearrangement links TRBV4-2 to TRBJ1-1; 7 nucleotides match TRBD1. CDR3 length equals 13 residues. The V gene's germline CDR1 is LGHNA and CDR2 YNFKEQ. Trimming removed 6 bases from V and 4 bases from J; junction bases left unmatched: 5. Here the CDR3 reads CASRTGDGTEAFF. The CDR3, as DNA: TGTGCCAGCAGAACAGGGGACGGCACTGAAGCTTTCTTT.

This chain links TRBV28 with TRBJ2-1, with 8 nucleotides matching TRBD1. The CDR3 has 15 amino acids. V was pared by 2 bases and J by 4 bases, with 4 bases of the junction left unmatched. The germline CDR1 and CDR2 sequences are MDHEN and SYDVKM. The CDR3 coding sequence is TGTGCCAGCAGTTTAGGACAGGGAGATTACAATGAGCAGTTCTTC. Translation gives CASSLGQGDYNEQFF.

By share, this clone ranks as medium-sized. This rearrangement joins TRBV27 to TRBJ1-4; no firm D call. Trimming left V 3 bases short and J 8 bases short, with 10 bases between. CDR1 is MNHEY, CDR2 SMNVEV, per germline (reference sequence). The CDR3 is 13 residues long. The DNA for the CDR3 is TGTGCCAGCAGTTTTAAGGGTAACGAAAAACTGTTTTTT. It is translated as CASSFKGNEKLFF.

This chain connects TRBV7-2 to TRBJ2-1, with TRBD2 matching 12 bases. This CDR3 is built from 16 residues. V dropped 5 bases and J dropped 4; count of bases not matched to a gene: 6. CDR1 SGHTA and CDR2 FQGNSA come from the germline V gene. CDR3 bases: TGTGCCAGCAGCCCCGGACTAGCGGGAAGGTACAATGAGCAGTTCTTC. It yields the protein CASSPGLAGRYNEQFF.

The sample holds a few counts of this clone. This chain links TRBV6-1 with TRBJ2-1, with D maybe TRBD1 (6 bases). The germline CDR1 and CDR2 sequences are MNHNS and SASEGT. V lost 0 bases and J lost 2, with 11 bases in between. The CDR3 length is 16 residues. The CDR3 sequence is CASSEAVGTTYNEQFF. In DNA form, the CDR3 reads TGTGCCAGCAGTGAAGCGGTCGGGACAACCTACAATGAGCAGTTCTTC.

This clone is a singleton in its sample. The genes are TRBV7-9 and TRBJ2-7; 7 nucleotides agree with TRBD2. The ends lost 1 base at V and 5 bases at J; junction bases unmatched: 8. In germline, CDR1 is SEHNR, CDR2 FQNEAQ (reference sequence). The CDR3 extends over 15 amino acids. The CDR3 nucleotides read TGTGCCAGCAGCTTAGAAGAGACTAGCATCCACGAGCAGTACTTC. It translates to CASSLEETSIHEQYF.

This sequence joins TRBV4-2 and TRBJ1-4, with unresolved D. The germline gives CDR1 LGHNA, CDR2 YNFKEQ. The CDR3 is 12 residues long. V lost 0 bases to trimming and J lost 10 bases, with 6 bases between them. In DNA form, the CDR3 reads TGTGCCAGCAGCCAAGATCCGGGAAAACTGTTTTTT. It translates to CASSQDPGKLFF.

The chain employs TRBV27 and TRBJ1-5; D uncertain. V was trimmed by 6 bases and J by 3 bases, leaving 12 bases between them. In germline, CDR1 is MNHEY, CDR2 SMNVEV (reference sequence). There are 14 residues in the CDR3. The CDR3 DNA reads TGTGCCAGCAGCCGGGTTGGATACAATCAGCCCCAGCATTTT. Protein sequence: CASSRVGYNQPQHF.

In its sample, this clone was seen once. This sequence joins TRBV11-2 and TRBJ1-2, with 10 nucleotides matching TRBD1. Germline V gives CDR1 SGHAT, CDR2 FQNNGV. The V gene end was trimmed by 4 bases and the J gene end by 4 bases; junction bases not matched to a gene: 3. CDR3 length: 14 residues. As DNA, the CDR3 is TGTGCCAGCAGCTCGACAGGGGGCGCCTATGGCTACACCTTC. Its translation is CASSSTGGAYGYTF.

The rearrangement links TRBV5-6 to TRBJ2-3; a possible D gene is TRBD2 (6 bases). The CDR3 consists of 18 residues. V lost 4 bases to trimming and J lost 3 bases, with 24 bases between them. Germline loops: CDR1 SGHDT, CDR2 YYEEEE. This chain's CDR3 is CASSTKPEGWGRTDTQYF. The CDR3 DNA is TGTGCCAGCAGCACCAAACCTGAAGGGTGGGGGAGGACAGATACGCAGTATTTT.

CDR3 bases: TGTGCCAGCAGCCCTCGACTAGCGGGGAGGGAAGAGACCCAGTACTTC. Its protein is CASSPRLAGREETQYF. The chain links TRBV7-9 to TRBJ2-5, with 11 bases identical to TRBD2. Unmatched junction bases numbered 8, after V lost 5 bases and J lost 3 bases. The CDR3 is made up of 16 amino acids. From germline, CDR1 is SEHNR and CDR2 FQNEAQ (reference sequence).

The chain is built from TRBV4-3 and TRBJ2-6; D is ambiguous. The CDR3 totals 15 residues. Trimming shortened V by 3 bases and J by 4 bases, and 10 bases separated the two germline ends. Germline values: CDR1 LGHNA, CDR2 YSLEER. CDR3 sequence (DNA): TGCGCCAGCAGCCAGGAAGTTGGAGGGGCCAACGTCCTGACTTTC. It translates to CASSQEVGGANVLTF.